Listed below are T cell receptor beta chains from one sample, sequenced in a study of patients and donors after allogeneic stem cell transplantation. Each CDR3 protein gets one entry after TCRdb re-called the RT-PCR reads with MiXCR. Of fewer than 500,000 distinct CDR3 sequences in the sample, around 15% are singletons; the top ten hold roughly 7%. The material sequenced was blood, either unsorted or a sorted T cell fraction (not recorded which). The receptors stem from a human donor who was either an allogeneic HSCT recipient or a stem cell or donor lymphocyte infusion donor (not recorded which). It is not recorded whose cells these are; they may come from a transplant donor. Each CDR3 is given with its conserved first and last residue. The order of the fields is clone size, V gene, D gene, J gene, CDR3 protein, CDR3 DNA. D genes are given only for firm matches. For some rows the clone size is stated as once, few or many, or as a class when expanded; others skip it.

.	TRBV10-3	.	TRBJ2-5	CAISAVGETQYF	TGTGCCATCAGTGCCGTAGGAGAGACCCAGTACTTC
few	TRBV11-1	.	TRBJ1-4	CASSRLEGRAELLEKLFF	TGTGCCAGCAGTCGCCTAGAGGGAAGGGCTGAACTCCTTGAAAAACTGTTTTTT
.	TRBV11-2	.	TRBJ2-5	CASRLRGLSRDSETQYF	TGTGCCAGCAGGCTTCGTGGCTTGAGTCGTGATTCGGAGACCCAGTACTTC
few	TRBV5-1	.	TRBJ2-5	CASSLTPQGRGRETQYF	TGCGCCAGCAGCCTTACTCCGCAGGGGCGAGGACGGGAGACCCAGTACTTC
many	TRBV29-1	.	TRBJ1-2	CSAGGGDGYTF	TGCAGCGCCGGGGGAGGAGATGGCTACACCTTC
many	TRBV11-2	TRBD2	TRBJ2-7	CASSLGPGLAASSYEQYF	TGTGCCAGCAGCTTAGGCCCGGGACTAGCGGCCAGCTCCTACGAGCAGTACTTC
many	TRBV27	.	TRBJ1-2	CASSSRAKTDGYTF	TGTGCCAGCAGTTCCCGGGCCAAGACGGATGGCTACACCTTC
.	TRBV5-1	TRBD2	TRBJ2-7	CASSLAGATYEQYF	TGCGCCAGCAGCTTAGCGGGAGCTACCTACGAGCAGTACTTC
many	TRBV7-8	.	TRBJ1-4	CASSPLAGIGEKLFF	TGTGCCAGCAGCCCGCTTGCGGGTATCGGTGAAAAACTGTTTTTT
many	TRBV25-1	.	TRBJ2-7	CASSYTGYEQYF	TGTGCCAGCAGTTATACAGGCTACGAGCAGTACTTC
.	TRBV7-9	TRBD1	TRBJ2-5	CASSKPGTGAETQYF	TGTGCCAGCAGCAAGCCCGGGACAGGGGCAGAGACCCAGTACTTC
.	TRBV5-1	TRBD2	TRBJ2-2	CASSSGLAGGPNTGELFF	TGCGCCAGCAGCTCGGGACTAGCGGGAGGGCCGAACACCGGGGAGCTGTTTTTT
.	TRBV6-2/TRBV6-3	.	TRBJ2-7	CASSYGIPLYEQYF	TGTGCCAGCAGTTACGGGATACCTCTCTACGAGCAGTACTTC
many	TRBV4-1	TRBD2	TRBJ2-1	CASSHTQPGLAGGAYNEQFF	TGCGCCAGCAGCCATACTCAACCAGGACTAGCGGGGGGTGCCTACAATGAGCAGTTCTTC
.	TRBV4-3	.	TRBJ1-5	CASSQLFRDVSNQPQHF	TGCGCCAGCAGCCAACTCTTCCGGGACGTTAGCAATCAGCCCCAGCATTTT
few	TRBV11-3	.	TRBJ2-1	CASSPPGRGYNEQFF	TGTGCCAGCAGCCCCCCGGGGAGGGGGTACAATGAGCAGTTCTTC
few	TRBV20-1	.	TRBJ2-2	CSARDRNTGELFF	TGCAGTGCCAGGGACCGAAACACCGGGGAGCTGTTTTTT
.	TRBV29-1	.	TRBJ2-7	CSVEDALNEQYF	TGCAGCGTTGAAGATGCCCTTAACGAGCAGTACTTC
.	TRBV11-1	TRBD1	TRBJ2-6	CASSYRDSDSGANVLTF	TGTGCCAGCAGCTACCGGGACAGCGACTCTGGGGCCAACGTCCTGACTTTC
.	TRBV7-7	.	TRBJ2-2	CASSLRAGATGELFF	TGTGCCAGCAGCTTAAGAGCAGGGGCCACCGGGGAGCTGTTTTTT
few	TRBV9	TRBD2	TRBJ2-1	CASSVQPGLAGNNEQFF	TGTGCCAGCAGCGTCCAGCCGGGGCTAGCGGGGAACAATGAGCAGTTCTTC
few	TRBV10-3	.	TRBJ2-2	CAIRTEAGELFF	TGTGCCATCAGGACAGAGGCCGGGGAGCTGTTTTTT
.	TRBV20-1	TRBD2	TRBJ2-3	CSARNWTSGADTQYF	TGCAGTGCTAGAAATTGGACTAGCGGGGCAGATACGCAGTATTTT
.	TRBV5-8	.	TRBJ2-7	CASSLWIYEQYF	TGTGCCAGCAGCTTGTGGATCTACGAGCAGTACTTC
.	TRBV10-3	TRBD2	TRBJ2-3	CAISVLAGARTDTQYF	TGTGCCATCAGTGTACTAGCGGGGGCCCGGACAGATACGCAGTATTTT
few	TRBV20-1	TRBD2	TRBJ2-7	CSARQALPGAGAYEQYF	TGCAGTGCTAGACAAGCACTCCCCGGAGCGGGAGCCTACGAGCAGTACTTC
once	TRBV9	.	TRBJ1-3	CASSVGGNGNTIYF	TGTGCCAGCAGCGTAGGGGGAAACGGAAACACCATATATTTT
once	TRBV20-1	.	TRBJ1-2	CSARTEPGYTF	TGCAGTGCTAGGACAGAACCTGGCTACACCTTC
many	TRBV5-1	.	TRBJ2-7	CASSIGQPPNEQYF	TGCGCCAGCAGCATCGGACAGCCCCCGAACGAGCAGTACTTC
few	TRBV19	.	TRBJ1-3	CASSIPGGASGNTIYF	TGTGCCAGTAGTATACCGGGGGGCGCCAGTGGAAACACCATATATTTT
.	TRBV13	.	TRBJ2-3	CASSPPTGRGTDTQYF	TGTGCCAGCAGCCCGCCGACGGGGCGAGGCACAGATACGCAGTATTTT
many	TRBV25-1	TRBD2	TRBJ2-1	CASSERLAAYNEQFF	TGTGCCAGCAGTGAAAGGCTAGCGGCTTACAATGAGCAGTTCTTC
.	TRBV12-3/TRBV12-4	TRBD1	TRBJ2-6	CASSLGYWGTGVRSGANVLTF	TGTGCCAGCAGTTTGGGGTATTGGGGGACAGGGGTGCGCTCTGGGGCCAACGTCCTGACTTTC
few	TRBV5-1	TRBD2	TRBJ2-1	CASSRPLASGALSSYNEQFF	TGCGCCAGCAGCCGTCCCTTAGCTAGCGGGGCCCTGAGCTCCTACAATGAGCAGTTCTTC
few	TRBV7-9	.	TRBJ2-7	CASSLGGPSKQYF	TGTGCCAGCAGCTTAGGGGGACCAAGTAAGCAGTACTTC
few	TRBV11-2	.	TRBJ2-3	CASSLGIRRDTQYF	TGTGCCAGCAGCTTAGGCATACGGCGGGATACGCAGTATTTT
few	TRBV20-1	TRBD2	TRBJ2-3	CSARVLAGGPGTQYF	TGCAGTGCTAGGGTACTAGCGGGAGGGCCGGGTACGCAGTATTTT
few	TRBV10-3	TRBD2	TRBJ2-7	CATTTSGLKQYF	TGTGCCACTACGACTAGCGGGTTGAAGCAGTACTTC
few	TRBV3-1	TRBD2	TRBJ2-3	CASSQSSGSRNTQYF	TGTGCCAGCAGCCAATCGAGCGGGAGTCGAAATACGCAGTATTTT
many	TRBV3-1	.	TRBJ2-1	CASSLTGRARYNEQFF	TGTGCCAGCAGCCTCACAGGCCGGGCCAGGTACAATGAGCAGTTCTTC
many	TRBV5-1	TRBD1	TRBJ2-3	CASSLGQGSTDTQYF	TGCGCCAGCAGCCTGGGACAGGGGAGCACAGATACGCAGTATTTT
.	TRBV19	TRBD1	TRBJ2-4	CASSIRDRKAGNIQYF	TGTGCCAGTAGTATTAGGGACAGGAAGGCCGGAAACATTCAGTACTTC
few	TRBV19	TRBD1	TRBJ2-5	CASSAGWIGQGARETQYF	TGTGCCAGTAGTGCCGGCTGGATTGGGCAGGGGGCACGGGAGACCCAGTACTTC
many	TRBV4-2	.	TRBJ2-2	CASSVQGGELFF	TGTGCCAGCAGCGTTCAGGGCGGGGAGCTGTTTTTT
few	TRBV18	.	TRBJ2-7	CASSPNNEQYF	TGTGCCAGCTCTCCAAATAACGAGCAGTACTTC
few	TRBV7-3	.	TRBJ2-3	CASSPQGPDTQYF	TGTGCCAGCAGCCCACAGGGTCCAGATACGCAGTATTTT
many	TRBV7-9	.	TRBJ2-1	CASSLTRTDNEQFF	TGTGCCAGCAGCTTAACGCGGACCGACAATGAGCAGTTCTTC
.	TRBV5-1	.	TRBJ2-7	CASSLETGDRREQYF	TGCGCCAGCAGCTTGGAGACAGGTGATCGGCGGGAGCAGTACTTC
few	TRBV30	.	TRBJ1-2	CAWTGDPLRVSRDGYTF	TGTGCCTGGACGGGGGACCCTCTCAGGGTCTCTAGGGATGGCTACACCTTC
.	TRBV6-1	TRBD2	TRBJ2-1	CASRTLGGGSLEQFF	TGTGCCAGCAGGACGCTAGGAGGCGGGAGCTTGGAGCAGTTCTTC
few	TRBV5-1	.	TRBJ2-7	CASSLDFSDFYEQYF	TGCGCCAGCAGCTTGGACTTTTCTGACTTCTACGAGCAGTACTTC